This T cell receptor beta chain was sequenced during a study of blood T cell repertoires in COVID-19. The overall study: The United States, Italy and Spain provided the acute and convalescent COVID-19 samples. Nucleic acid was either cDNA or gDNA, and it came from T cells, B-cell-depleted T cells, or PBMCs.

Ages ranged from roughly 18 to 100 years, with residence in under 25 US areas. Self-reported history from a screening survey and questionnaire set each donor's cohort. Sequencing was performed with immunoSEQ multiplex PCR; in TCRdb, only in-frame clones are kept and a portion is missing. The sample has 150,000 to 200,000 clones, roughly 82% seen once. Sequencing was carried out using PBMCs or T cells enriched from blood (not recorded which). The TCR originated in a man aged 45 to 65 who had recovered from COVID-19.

CDR3 amino acids: CASSSEDRGTEAFF. The CDR3 DNA reads as TGTGCCAGCAGTTCGGAAGACCGGGGCACTGAAGCTTTCTTT. The genes are TRBV6-6 and TRBJ1-1; no clear D. The CDR3 totals 14 residues. Trimming cost V 4 bases and J 4 bases, with 13 bases left between them. Looked up from germline, CDR1 is MNHNY and CDR2 is SVGAGI (reference sequence).